The entry that follows covers one TCR beta chain sequence. This CDR3 contains 16 residues. Trimming removed 0 bases at V and 4 bases at J, with 15 bases between. This sample was taken from a study of blood T cell repertoires in COVID-19. Study-wide background: Acute and convalescent COVID-19 specimens originated in the United States, Italy and Spain. The cDNA or gDNA used as material had been derived from T cells, B-cell-depleted T cells, or PBMCs.

Original analysis: Counts of nucleated cells, estimated from reference gene primer amplification, were obtained. Clones were read by immunoSEQ multiplex PCR, and TCRdb kept only the in-frame ones, dropping some. From that table come the V and J calls and clone size; the DNA was used to work out D and trimming. The data hold around 29,000 clones, with around 86% observed a single time. The chain recombines TRBV23-1 with TRBJ1-1, with D perhaps matching TRBD1 (6 bases). TRBV23-1 is an open reading frame whose function is uncertain. The sample was peripheral blood. The clonotype comes from a woman in her sixties with active COVID-19. The CDR3 DNA reads as TGCGCCAGCAGTCAATCAGGGAGGGGGGCAGGCACTGAAGCTTTCTTT. Its protein product is CASSQSGRGAGTEAFF.